A selection of T cell receptor beta chains follows, all from one sample in a study of blood T cell repertoires in COVID-19. Measured with immunoSEQ multiplex PCR; TCRdb has only the in-frame clones, and not every one. The data contain hundreds of thousands of clones, roughly 87% of them singletons. Sequenced: PBMCs or T cells enriched from blood (not recorded which). The source is a woman between 25 and 40 years old who had recovered from COVID-19. CDR3s include the opening cysteine and the closing phenylalanine or tryptophan. The order of the fields is clone size, V gene, J gene, CDR3 length, D gene, CDR3 DNA, CDR3 protein. A D gene is named only where the DNA matches it firmly. Where a row states a size, it is once, few, many or the class of an expanded clone; other rows omit it.

clone size: .; V gene: TRBV10-3; J gene: TRBJ2-2; CDR3 length: 17; D gene: .; CDR3 DNA: TGTGCCATCAGTGAGTCTACGGGACATGGGAACACCGGGGAGCTGTTTTTT; CDR3 protein: CAISESTGHGNTGELFF
clone size: .; V gene: TRBV5-1; J gene: TRBJ2-1; CDR3 length: 13; D gene: .; CDR3 DNA: TGCGCCAGCAGCTTGGGAGATTACAATGAGCAGTTCTTC; CDR3 protein: CASSLGDYNEQFF
clone size: once; V gene: TRBV13; J gene: TRBJ1-1; CDR3 length: 14; D gene: .; CDR3 DNA: TGTGCCAGCAGCTTAGGGGCAGGGAACACTGAAGCTTTCTTT; CDR3 protein: CASSLGAGNTEAFF
clone size: .; V gene: TRBV5-1; J gene: TRBJ2-2; CDR3 length: 15; D gene: .; CDR3 DNA: TGCGCCAGCAGCTTGGCGGGGACTGACACCGGGGAGCTGTTTTTT; CDR3 protein: CASSLAGTDTGELFF
clone size: .; V gene: TRBV15; J gene: TRBJ2-6; CDR3 length: 16; D gene: .; CDR3 DNA: TGTGCCACCAGCAGAGGACAGGTCTCTGGGGCCAACGTCCTGACTTTC; CDR3 protein: CATSRGQVSGANVLTF
clone size: few; V gene: TRBV30; J gene: TRBJ1-4; CDR3 length: 13; D gene: .; CDR3 DNA: TGTGCCTGGAGTGTCAGGACTCATGAAAAACTGTTTTTT; CDR3 protein: CAWSVRTHEKLFF
clone size: .; V gene: TRBV5-6; J gene: TRBJ2-5; CDR3 length: 15; D gene: TRBD2; CDR3 DNA: TGTGCCAGCAGCTTGGTTGCTGGGGGGGGAGAGACCCAGTACTTC; CDR3 protein: CASSLVAGGGETQYF
clone size: .; V gene: TRBV4-1; J gene: TRBJ1-4; CDR3 length: 15; D gene: .; CDR3 DNA: TGCGCCAGCAGCCTCACCGGGACAAGAAATGAAAAACTGTTTTTT; CDR3 protein: CASSLTGTRNEKLFF
clone size: .; V gene: TRBV21-1; J gene: TRBJ1-2; CDR3 length: 15; D gene: .; CDR3 DNA: TGTGCCAGCTTCCCCGGGACCGACAGGGTACAGGGCTACACCTTC; CDR3 protein: CASFPGTDRVQGYTF
clone size: .; V gene: TRBV4-1; J gene: TRBJ2-7; CDR3 length: 22; D gene: TRBD2; CDR3 DNA: TGCGCCAGCAGCCAGACGATGGGGAGGAGGACGGCGGGGGGCGGGATCGTCTACGAGCAGTACTTC; CDR3 protein: CASSQTMGRRTAGGGIVYEQYF
clone size: .; V gene: TRBV11-2; J gene: TRBJ2-3; CDR3 length: 12; D gene: .; CDR3 DNA: TGTGCCAGCAGGGGCGTCACAGATACGCAGTATTTT; CDR3 protein: CASRGVTDTQYF
clone size: .; V gene: TRBV6-5; J gene: TRBJ1-1; CDR3 length: 13; D gene: TRBD1; CDR3 DNA: TGTGCCAGCGAGGACAGGGGAGGAACTGAAGCTTTCTTT; CDR3 protein: CASEDRGGTEAFF
clone size: .; V gene: TRBV2; J gene: TRBJ1-2; CDR3 length: 15; D gene: TRBD1; CDR3 DNA: TGTGCCAGCAGTTACCCCGGGACAGGGGGCGTTGGCTACACCTTC; CDR3 protein: CASSYPGTGGVGYTF
clone size: .; V gene: TRBV11-2; J gene: TRBJ1-2; CDR3 length: 15; D gene: .; CDR3 DNA: TGTGCCAGCAGCTTAGGGGCCAGCAGTAACTATGGCTACACCTTC; CDR3 protein: CASSLGASSNYGYTF
clone size: .; V gene: TRBV4-1; J gene: TRBJ1-1; CDR3 length: 15; D gene: TRBD1; CDR3 DNA: TGCGCCAGCAGCCAAGAAAAGGCAGGGGGCACTGAAGCTTTCTTT; CDR3 protein: CASSQEKAGGTEAFF
clone size: few; V gene: TRBV4-2; J gene: TRBJ2-3; CDR3 length: 16; D gene: TRBD2; CDR3 DNA: TGTGCCAGCAGCCAAGAAGGGAGGGGAAACACAGATACGCAGTATTTT; CDR3 protein: CASSQEGRGNTDTQYF
clone size: few; V gene: TRBV3-1/TRBV3-2; J gene: TRBJ1-1; CDR3 length: 13; D gene: .; CDR3 DNA: TGTGCCAGCAGCCAAGCAGGGTTCACTGAAGCTTTCTTT; CDR3 protein: CASSQAGFTEAFF
clone size: .; V gene: TRBV5-1; J gene: TRBJ2-3; CDR3 length: 15; D gene: .; CDR3 DNA: TGCGCCAGCAGCTTGGGGCAGGGTGGCACAGATACGCAGTATTTT; CDR3 protein: CASSLGQGGTDTQYF
clone size: .; V gene: TRBV30; J gene: TRBJ2-3; CDR3 length: 14; D gene: .; CDR3 DNA: TGTGCCTGGATCGGGAGCGGTGCCCCGGATACGCAGTATTTT; CDR3 protein: CAWIGSGAPDTQYF
clone size: .; V gene: TRBV5-4; J gene: TRBJ2-1; CDR3 length: 15; D gene: TRBD1; CDR3 DNA: TGTGCCAGCAGCTCAGGGGGAAGACTTAACAATGAGCAGTTCTTC; CDR3 protein: CASSSGGRLNNEQFF
clone size: .; V gene: TRBV4-1; J gene: TRBJ2-7; CDR3 length: 15; D gene: TRBD1; CDR3 DNA: TGCGCCAGCAGCCAACTTGACAGGGGGGCCTACGAGCAGTACTTC; CDR3 protein: CASSQLDRGAYEQYF
clone size: few; V gene: TRBV2; J gene: TRBJ1-3; CDR3 length: 15; D gene: .; CDR3 DNA: TGTGCCAGCAGTCGGGTGACAGTCTCTGGAAACACCATATATTTT; CDR3 protein: CASSRVTVSGNTIYF
clone size: .; V gene: TRBV4-1; J gene: TRBJ1-1; CDR3 length: 15; D gene: .; CDR3 DNA: TGCGCCAGCAGCCAAGATCGGCCAGGGCACACTGAAGCTTTCTTT; CDR3 protein: CASSQDRPGHTEAFF
clone size: .; V gene: TRBV7-2; J gene: TRBJ1-5; CDR3 length: 14; D gene: TRBD1; CDR3 DNA: TGTGCCAGCAGCTTACGACAGGGGAACCAGCCCCAGCATTTT; CDR3 protein: CASSLRQGNQPQHF
clone size: .; V gene: TRBV7-3; J gene: TRBJ2-7; CDR3 length: 13; D gene: .; CDR3 DNA: TGTGCCAGCAGCTTATCCAGGGAGGACGAGCAGTACTTC; CDR3 protein: CASSLSREDEQYF
clone size: .; V gene: TRBV7-9; J gene: TRBJ1-3; CDR3 length: 14; D gene: .; CDR3 DNA: TGTGCCAGCAGTTTTACAGGGACTGGAAACACCATATATTTT; CDR3 protein: CASSFTGTGNTIYF
clone size: once; V gene: TRBV5-4; J gene: TRBJ1-5; CDR3 length: 13; D gene: .; CDR3 DNA: TGTGCCAGCAGCTTGGAGGGGCACCAGCCCCAGCATTTT; CDR3 protein: CASSLEGHQPQHF
clone size: .; V gene: TRBV19; J gene: TRBJ2-1; CDR3 length: 14; D gene: .; CDR3 DNA: TGTGCCAGTAGTAGCGGGGACTCCTACAATGAGCAGTTCTTC; CDR3 protein: CASSSGDSYNEQFF
clone size: .; V gene: TRBV7-2; J gene: TRBJ1-1; CDR3 length: 14; D gene: .; CDR3 DNA: TGTGCCAGCAGCAGGACAGTCCATAGGACTGAAGCTTTCTTT; CDR3 protein: CASSRTVHRTEAFF
clone size: .; V gene: TRBV3-1/TRBV3-2; J gene: TRBJ1-6; CDR3 length: 16; D gene: .; CDR3 DNA: TGTGCCAGCAGCCGTTCGGAGGCAGCCCCTAATTCACCCCTCCACTTT; CDR3 protein: CASSRSEAAPNSPLHF
clone size: .; V gene: TRBV7-2; J gene: TRBJ2-5; CDR3 length: 16; D gene: .; CDR3 DNA: TGTGCCAGCAGCTTAGGGGGCACAGGTAACCAAGAGACCCAGTACTTC; CDR3 protein: CASSLGGTGNQETQYF
clone size: .; V gene: TRBV2; J gene: TRBJ2-7; CDR3 length: 15; D gene: TRBD2; CDR3 DNA: TGTGCCAGCAGCGGCCAGACTAGCGGAACCTACGAGCAGTACTTC; CDR3 protein: CASSGQTSGTYEQYF
clone size: .; V gene: TRBV11-2; J gene: TRBJ1-6; CDR3 length: 17; D gene: TRBD1; CDR3 DNA: TGTGCCAGCAGCTACGAACTACCGGGACAGGGGGCCTCACCCCTCCACTTT; CDR3 protein: CASSYELPGQGASPLHF
clone size: .; V gene: TRBV19; J gene: TRBJ1-1; CDR3 length: 13; D gene: .; CDR3 DNA: TGTGCCAGTAGTATTCGCCAGATGACTGAAGCTTTCTTT; CDR3 protein: CASSIRQMTEAFF
clone size: .; V gene: TRBV19; J gene: TRBJ1-5; CDR3 length: 13; D gene: .; CDR3 DNA: TGTGCCAGTAGTATACCAGGAAACCAGCCCCAGCATTTT; CDR3 protein: CASSIPGNQPQHF
clone size: .; V gene: TRBV5-5; J gene: TRBJ2-7; CDR3 length: 15; D gene: TRBD1; CDR3 DNA: TGTGCCAGCAGCTTGGGACAGGGGAACCCCTACGAGCAGTACTTC; CDR3 protein: CASSLGQGNPYEQYF
clone size: .; V gene: TRBV7-2; J gene: TRBJ1-1; CDR3 length: 15; D gene: .; CDR3 DNA: TGTGCCAGCAGCTTAGAGGGGCAGATGAACACTGAAGCTTTCTTT; CDR3 protein: CASSLEGQMNTEAFF
clone size: .; V gene: TRBV18; J gene: TRBJ1-4; CDR3 length: 16; D gene: .; CDR3 DNA: TGTGCCAGCTCACCTTCTTACAGGGTATCTAATGAAAAACTGTTTTTT; CDR3 protein: CASSPSYRVSNEKLFF
clone size: .; V gene: TRBV12-5; J gene: TRBJ1-4; CDR3 length: 20; D gene: TRBD1; CDR3 DNA: TGTGCTAGTGGTTTGGTAATAACAGGGGGCAGTCGGGCAACTAATGAAAAACTGTTTTTT; CDR3 protein: CASGLVITGGSRATNEKLFF
clone size: .; V gene: TRBV29-1; J gene: TRBJ2-1; CDR3 length: 14; D gene: TRBD1; CDR3 DNA: TGCAGCGCTTCCGGGACAGGGTTGCGCAATGAGCAGTTCTTC; CDR3 protein: CSASGTGLRNEQFF
clone size: few; V gene: TRBV6-4; J gene: TRBJ1-1; CDR3 length: 13; D gene: TRBD1; CDR3 DNA: TGTGCCAGCAGGAGGACAGGGAACACTGAAGCTTTCTTT; CDR3 protein: CASRRTGNTEAFF
clone size: .; V gene: TRBV7-2; J gene: TRBJ2-7; CDR3 length: 13; D gene: TRBD2; CDR3 DNA: TGTGCCAGCAGCCGGGACTACTCCTACGAGCAGTACTTC; CDR3 protein: CASSRDYSYEQYF
clone size: .; V gene: TRBV5-1; J gene: TRBJ2-3; CDR3 length: 14; D gene: TRBD1; CDR3 DNA: TGCGCCAGCAGCCCGGACAGGAGCACAGATACGCAGTATTTT; CDR3 protein: CASSPDRSTDTQYF
clone size: once; V gene: TRBV2; J gene: TRBJ1-4; CDR3 length: 15; D gene: .; CDR3 DNA: TGTGCCAGCAGGGACCGGGGTAATACTAATGAAAAACTGTTTTTT; CDR3 protein: CASRDRGNTNEKLFF
clone size: .; V gene: TRBV7-3; J gene: TRBJ2-3; CDR3 length: 17; D gene: .; CDR3 DNA: TGTGCCAGCAGCTTAACGGGAGGCAGGGCGAGCACAGATACGCAGTATTTT; CDR3 protein: CASSLTGGRASTDTQYF
clone size: .; V gene: TRBV5-1; J gene: TRBJ2-1; CDR3 length: 15; D gene: .; CDR3 DNA: TGCGCCAGCAGCTCTGGACAGACGAACTACAATGAGCAGTTCTTC; CDR3 protein: CASSSGQTNYNEQFF
clone size: .; V gene: TRBV12-3/TRBV12-4; J gene: TRBJ2-7; CDR3 length: 13; D gene: .; CDR3 DNA: TGTGCCAGCAGTTTAAGGGGGAACTACGAGCAGTACTTC; CDR3 protein: CASSLRGNYEQYF
clone size: .; V gene: TRBV9; J gene: TRBJ1-1; CDR3 length: 15; D gene: .; CDR3 DNA: TGTGCCAGCAGCCCCCGCGGGGTGGGGAACACTGAAGCTTTCTTT; CDR3 protein: CASSPRGVGNTEAFF
clone size: once; V gene: TRBV28; J gene: TRBJ2-5; CDR3 length: 18; D gene: TRBD2; CDR3 DNA: TGTGCCAGCAGCTTCGGAAAGGGGAGCGGGAGGGGCCAAGAGACCCAGTACTTC; CDR3 protein: CASSFGKGSGRGQETQYF
clone size: .; V gene: TRBV5-1; J gene: TRBJ1-1; CDR3 length: 15; D gene: .; CDR3 DNA: TGCGCCAGCAGCGACTGGGGGGGAGGTAACACTGAAGCTTTCTTT; CDR3 protein: CASSDWGGGNTEAFF
clone size: .; V gene: TRBV7-9; J gene: TRBJ2-7; CDR3 length: 16; D gene: TRBD2; CDR3 DNA: TGTGCCAGCAGTATACTCCGGACTAGCGGGGATTACGAGCAGTACTTC; CDR3 protein: CASSILRTSGDYEQYF